The clone carrying this T cell receptor beta chain is medium-sized by share. Its target is not known. This sample is drawn from a study of T cell repertoires in aging, cancer and after chemotherapy. Background on the study: The whole study produced a dataset of some 10 million TCR reads. Broader study findings: Across the chemotherapy interval, each cancer cohort showed higher median generation probability, suggesting thymic rebound. Untreated cancer patients had significantly lower blood TCR diversity than age-matched healthy donors.

TCR beta rearrangements were amplified from peripheral blood genomic DNA. Rearranged V-D-J TRB sequences were amplified with a mixed TRB-A/B primer pool. TCRdb called the multiplex PCR reads again in MiXCR, with one record for every CDR3 protein. The sample consists of about 13,000 distinct CDR3 sequences, approximately 27% of them appearing once. Germline-derived CDR1 and CDR2 are GTSNPN and SVGIG (reference sequence). The V end lost 1 base, the J end lost 4 bases, and 11 bases lay between the germline ends. There are 14 residues in the CDR3. The rearrangement uses TRBV30 and TRBJ1-3; D is possibly TRBD1 (5 bases). This clonotype was obtained from a human donor with a blood cancer. The sequencing sample was made of blood. The CDR3 reads CAWSAGKGGNTIYF. The CDR3, as DNA: TGTGCCTGGAGTGCAGGGAAAGGGGGAAACACCATATATTTT.